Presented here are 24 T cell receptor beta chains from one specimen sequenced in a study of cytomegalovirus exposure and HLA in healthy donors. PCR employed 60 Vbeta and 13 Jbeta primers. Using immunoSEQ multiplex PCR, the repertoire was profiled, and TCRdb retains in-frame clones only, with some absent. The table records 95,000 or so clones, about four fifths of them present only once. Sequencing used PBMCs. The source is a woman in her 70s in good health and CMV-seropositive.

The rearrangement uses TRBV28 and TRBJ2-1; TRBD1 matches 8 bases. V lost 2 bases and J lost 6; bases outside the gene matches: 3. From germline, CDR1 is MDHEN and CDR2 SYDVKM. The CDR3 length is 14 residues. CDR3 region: CASSLRDRGNEQFF. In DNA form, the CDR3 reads TGTGCCAGCAGTTTACGTGACAGGGGCAATGAGCAGTTCTTC.

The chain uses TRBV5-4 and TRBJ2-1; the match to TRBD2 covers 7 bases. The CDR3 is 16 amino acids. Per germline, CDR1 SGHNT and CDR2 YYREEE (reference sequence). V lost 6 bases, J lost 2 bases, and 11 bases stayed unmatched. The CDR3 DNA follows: TGTGCCAGCAACCCTGGCGGAACTAGCGCCTACAATGAGCAGTTCTTC. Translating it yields CASNPGGTSAYNEQFF.

The CDR3 sequence is CASSLEFERYNEQFF. CDR3 bases: TGTGCCAGCAGCTTGGAGTTTGAAAGGTACAATGAGCAGTTCTTC. V and J are TRBV7-2 and TRBJ2-1; no definite D call. CDR1 and CDR2 from the germline V gene are SGHTA and FQGNSA. This CDR3 spans 15 amino acids. The V gene lost 3 bases and the J gene lost 4 bases, with 13 bases spanning the gap.

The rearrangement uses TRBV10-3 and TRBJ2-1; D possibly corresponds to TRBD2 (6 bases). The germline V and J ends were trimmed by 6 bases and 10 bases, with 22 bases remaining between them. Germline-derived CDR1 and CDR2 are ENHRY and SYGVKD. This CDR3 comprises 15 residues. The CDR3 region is CAISPARLTSGEQFF. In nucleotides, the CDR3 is TGTGCCATCAGCCCCGCCAGACTAACGAGCGGGGAGCAGTTCTTC.

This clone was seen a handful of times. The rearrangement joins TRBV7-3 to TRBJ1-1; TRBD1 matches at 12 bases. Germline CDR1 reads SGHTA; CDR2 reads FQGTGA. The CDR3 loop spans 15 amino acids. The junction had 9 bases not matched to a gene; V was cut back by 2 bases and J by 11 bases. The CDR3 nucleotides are TGTGCCAGCAGCTTAGAAGGGACAGGGGGCGTGAACGCTTTCTTT. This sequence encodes CASSLEGTGGVNAFF.

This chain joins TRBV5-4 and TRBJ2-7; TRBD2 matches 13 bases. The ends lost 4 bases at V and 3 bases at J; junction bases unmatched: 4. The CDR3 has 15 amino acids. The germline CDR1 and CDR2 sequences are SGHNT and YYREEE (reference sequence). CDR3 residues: CASSPGLAGIYEQYF. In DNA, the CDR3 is TGTGCCAGCAGCCCGGGACTAGCGGGAATCTACGAGCAGTACTTC.

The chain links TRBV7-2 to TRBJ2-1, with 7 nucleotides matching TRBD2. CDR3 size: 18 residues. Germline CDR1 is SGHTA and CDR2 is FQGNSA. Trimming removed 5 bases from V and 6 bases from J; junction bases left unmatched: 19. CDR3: CASSPLGGGLNWINEQFF. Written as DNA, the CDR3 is TGTGCCAGCAGCCCTCTGGGGGGGGGACTCAACTGGATCAATGAGCAGTTCTTC.

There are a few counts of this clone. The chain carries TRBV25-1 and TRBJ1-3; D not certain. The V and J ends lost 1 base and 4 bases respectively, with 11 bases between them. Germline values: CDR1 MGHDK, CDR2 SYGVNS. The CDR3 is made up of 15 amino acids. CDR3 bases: TGTGCCAGCAGTGAATTCCTTAGCGAAGGAAACACCATATATTTT. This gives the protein CASSEFLSEGNTIYF.

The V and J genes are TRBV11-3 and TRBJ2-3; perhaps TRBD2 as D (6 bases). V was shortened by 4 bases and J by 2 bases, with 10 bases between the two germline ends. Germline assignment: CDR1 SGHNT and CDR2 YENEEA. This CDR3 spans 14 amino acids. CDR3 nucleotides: TGTGCCAGCAGCTCGGGACTCCCCACAGATACGCAGTATTTT. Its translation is CASSSGLPTDTQYF.

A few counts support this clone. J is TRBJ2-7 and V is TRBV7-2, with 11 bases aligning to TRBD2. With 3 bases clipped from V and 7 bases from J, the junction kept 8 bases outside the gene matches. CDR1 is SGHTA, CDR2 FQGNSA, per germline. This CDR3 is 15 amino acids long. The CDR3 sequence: CASSFTLAGVGEQYF. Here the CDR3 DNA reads TGTGCCAGCAGCTTCACACTAGCGGGAGTAGGGGAGCAGTACTTC. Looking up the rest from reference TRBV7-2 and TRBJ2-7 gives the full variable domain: GAGVSQSPSNKVTEKGKDVELRCDPISGHTALYWYRQSLGQGLEFLIYFQGNSAPDKSGLPSDRFSAERTGGSVSTLTIQRTQQEDSAVYLCASSFTLAGVGEQYFGPGTRLTVT.

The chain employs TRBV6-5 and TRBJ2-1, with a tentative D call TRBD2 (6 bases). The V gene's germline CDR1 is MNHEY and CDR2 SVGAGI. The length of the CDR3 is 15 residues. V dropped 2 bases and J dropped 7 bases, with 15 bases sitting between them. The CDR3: CASSYEAGSGNEQFF. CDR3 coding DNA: TGTGCCAGCAGTTACGAGGCGGGATCAGGTAATGAGCAGTTCTTC.

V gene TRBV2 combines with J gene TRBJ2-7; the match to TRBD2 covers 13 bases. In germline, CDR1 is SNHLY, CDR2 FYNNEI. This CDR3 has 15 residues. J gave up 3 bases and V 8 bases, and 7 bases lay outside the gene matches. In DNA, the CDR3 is TGTGCCAGCGGGACTAGCGGGGCCGGGGACTACGAGCAGTACTTC. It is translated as CASGTSGAGDYEQYF.

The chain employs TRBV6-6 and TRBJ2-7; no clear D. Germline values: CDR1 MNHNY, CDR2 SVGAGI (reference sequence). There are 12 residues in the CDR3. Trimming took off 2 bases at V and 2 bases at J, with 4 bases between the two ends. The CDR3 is CASSYTPYEQYF. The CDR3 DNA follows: TGTGCCAGCAGTTACACACCCTACGAGCAGTACTTC.

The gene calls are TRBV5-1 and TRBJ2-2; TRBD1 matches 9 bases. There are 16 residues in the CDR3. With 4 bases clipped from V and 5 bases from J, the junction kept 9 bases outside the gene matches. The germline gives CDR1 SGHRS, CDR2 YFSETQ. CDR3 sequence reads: CASSPTQGAVTGELFF. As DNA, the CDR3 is TGCGCCAGCAGCCCTACACAGGGGGCGGTTACCGGGGAGCTGTTTTTT.

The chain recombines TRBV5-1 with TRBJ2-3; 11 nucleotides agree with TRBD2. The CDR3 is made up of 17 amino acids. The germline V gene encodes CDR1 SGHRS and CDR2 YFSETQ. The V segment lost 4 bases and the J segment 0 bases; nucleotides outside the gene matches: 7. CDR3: CASSPASGRRSTDTQYF. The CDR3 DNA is TGCGCCAGCAGCCCTGCTAGCGGGAGGCGTAGCACAGATACGCAGTATTTT.

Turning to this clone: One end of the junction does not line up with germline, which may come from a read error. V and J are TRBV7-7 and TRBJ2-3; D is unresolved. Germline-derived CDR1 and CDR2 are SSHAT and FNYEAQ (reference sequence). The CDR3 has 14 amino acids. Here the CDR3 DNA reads TGTGCTAGCAGCTTAGTAGTATCGTCGGATACGCAGTATTTT. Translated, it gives CASSLVVSSDTQYF.

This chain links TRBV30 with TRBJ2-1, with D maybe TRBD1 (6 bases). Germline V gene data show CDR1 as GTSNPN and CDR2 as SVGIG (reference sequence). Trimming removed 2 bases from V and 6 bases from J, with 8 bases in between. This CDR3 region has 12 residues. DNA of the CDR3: TGTGCCTGGAGTCCAGGGGTCAATGAGCAGTTCTTC. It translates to CAWSPGVNEQFF.

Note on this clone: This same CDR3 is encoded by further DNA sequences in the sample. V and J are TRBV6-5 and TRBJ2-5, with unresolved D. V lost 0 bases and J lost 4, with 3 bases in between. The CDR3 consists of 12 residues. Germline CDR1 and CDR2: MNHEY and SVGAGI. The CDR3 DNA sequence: TGTGCCAGCAGTTACTCTAGAGAGACCCAGTACTTC. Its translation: CASSYSRETQYF.

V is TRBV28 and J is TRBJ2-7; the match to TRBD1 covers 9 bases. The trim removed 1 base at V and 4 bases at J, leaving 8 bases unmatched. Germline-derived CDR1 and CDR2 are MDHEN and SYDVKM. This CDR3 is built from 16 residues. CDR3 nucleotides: TGTGCCAGCAGTTTATCTACCGGGACAGGGCAGTACGAGCAGTACTTC. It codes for CASSLSTGTGQYEQYF.

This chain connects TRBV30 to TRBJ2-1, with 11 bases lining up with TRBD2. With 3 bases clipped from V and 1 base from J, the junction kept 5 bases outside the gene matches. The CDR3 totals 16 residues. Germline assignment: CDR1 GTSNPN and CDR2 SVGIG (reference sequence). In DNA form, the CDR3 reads TGTGCCTGGAGGAATAGCGGGAGGGTGTCCTACAATGAGCAGTTCTTC. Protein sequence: CAWRNSGRVSYNEQFF. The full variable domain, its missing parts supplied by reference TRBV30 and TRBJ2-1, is SQTIHQWPATLVQPVGSPLSLECTVEGTSNPNLYWYRQAAGRGLQLLFYSVGIGQISSEVPQNLSASRPQDRQFILSSKKLLLSDSGFYLCAWRNSGRVSYNEQFFGPGTRLTVL.

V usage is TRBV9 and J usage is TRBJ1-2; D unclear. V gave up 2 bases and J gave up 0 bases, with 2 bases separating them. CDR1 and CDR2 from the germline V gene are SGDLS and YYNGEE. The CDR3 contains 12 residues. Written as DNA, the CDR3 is TGTGCCAGCAGCGTCGCTAACTATGGCTACACCTTC. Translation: CASSVANYGYTF.

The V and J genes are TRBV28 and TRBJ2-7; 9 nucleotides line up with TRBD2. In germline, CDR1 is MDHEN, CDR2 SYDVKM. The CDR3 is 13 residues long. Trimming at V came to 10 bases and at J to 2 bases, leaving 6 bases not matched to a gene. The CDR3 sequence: CAIASGEPYEQYF. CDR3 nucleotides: TGTGCCATTGCTAGCGGGGAACCCTACGAGCAGTACTTC. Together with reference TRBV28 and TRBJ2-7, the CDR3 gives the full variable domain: DVKVTQSSRYLVKRTGEKVFLECVQDMDHENMFWYRQDPGLGLRLIYFSYDVKMKEKGDIPEGYSVSREKKERFSLILESASTNQTSMYLCAIASGEPYEQYFGPGTRLTVT.

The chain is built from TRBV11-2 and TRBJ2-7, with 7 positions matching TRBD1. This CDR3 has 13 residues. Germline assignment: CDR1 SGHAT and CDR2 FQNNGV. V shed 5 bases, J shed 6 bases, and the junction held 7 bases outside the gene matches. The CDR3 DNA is TGTGCCAGCAGCCGACAGGGTATCACCGAGCAGTACTTC. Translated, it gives CASSRQGITEQYF.

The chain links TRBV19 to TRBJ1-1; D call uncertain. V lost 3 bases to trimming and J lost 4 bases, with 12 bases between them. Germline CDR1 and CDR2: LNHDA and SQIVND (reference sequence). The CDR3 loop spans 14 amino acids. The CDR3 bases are TGTGCCAGTAGTATCAGTGGGGAGGCCACTGAAGCTTTCTTT. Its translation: CASSISGEATEAFF.